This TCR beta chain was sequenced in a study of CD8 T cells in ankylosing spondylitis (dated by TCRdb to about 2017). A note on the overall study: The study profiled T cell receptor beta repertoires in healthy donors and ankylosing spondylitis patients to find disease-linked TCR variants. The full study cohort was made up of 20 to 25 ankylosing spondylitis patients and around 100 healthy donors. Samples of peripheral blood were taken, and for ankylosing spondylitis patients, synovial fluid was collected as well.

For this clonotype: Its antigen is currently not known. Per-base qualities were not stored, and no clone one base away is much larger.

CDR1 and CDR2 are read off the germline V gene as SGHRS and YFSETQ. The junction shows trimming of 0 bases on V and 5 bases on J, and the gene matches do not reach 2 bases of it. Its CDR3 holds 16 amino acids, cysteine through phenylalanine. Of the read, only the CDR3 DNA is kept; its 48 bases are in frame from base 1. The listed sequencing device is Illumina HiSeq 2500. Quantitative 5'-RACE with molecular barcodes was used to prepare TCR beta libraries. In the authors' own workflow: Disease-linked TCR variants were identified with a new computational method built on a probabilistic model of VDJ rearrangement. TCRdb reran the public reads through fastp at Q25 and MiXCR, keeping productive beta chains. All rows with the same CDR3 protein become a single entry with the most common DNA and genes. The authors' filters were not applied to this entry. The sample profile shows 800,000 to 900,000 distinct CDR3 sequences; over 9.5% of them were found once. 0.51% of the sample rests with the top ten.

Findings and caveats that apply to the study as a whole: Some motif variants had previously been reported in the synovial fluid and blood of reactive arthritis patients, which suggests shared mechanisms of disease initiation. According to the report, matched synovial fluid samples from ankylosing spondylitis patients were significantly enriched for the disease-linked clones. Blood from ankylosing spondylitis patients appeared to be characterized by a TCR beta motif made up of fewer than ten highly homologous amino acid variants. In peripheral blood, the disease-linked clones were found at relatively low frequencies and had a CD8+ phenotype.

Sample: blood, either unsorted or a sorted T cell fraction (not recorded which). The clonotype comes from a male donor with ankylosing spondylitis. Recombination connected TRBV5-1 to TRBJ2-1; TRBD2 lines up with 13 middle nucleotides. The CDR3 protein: CASSLELAGGNNEQFF. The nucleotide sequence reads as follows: TGCGCCAGCAGCTTGGAACTAGCGGGGGGGAACAATGAGCAGTTCTTC.